Shown below are 32 T cell receptor beta chains from a single sample sequenced in a study of blood T cell repertoires in COVID-19. Clones were read by immunoSEQ multiplex PCR, and TCRdb kept only the in-frame ones, dropping some. The sample has about 230,000 clones, about nine tenths seen once. The sample consisted of peripheral blood. The receptors derive from a man aged 50-60 years with COVID-19, enrolled during active disease.

V is TRBV28 and J is TRBJ2-7; 7 bases are shared with TRBD1. The CDR3 covers 13 residues. The germline V gene has CDR1 MDHEN and CDR2 SYDVKM. Trimming removed 7 bases from V and 2 bases from J; junction bases left unmatched: 5. The CDR3 sequence: CASKPDRAYEQYF. The CDR3 bases are TGTGCCAGCAAACCCGACAGGGCCTACGAGCAGTACTTC.

The V gene is TRBV9, the J gene TRBJ2-2; tentative D call: TRBD1 (8 bases). Germline-derived CDR1 and CDR2 are SGDLS and YYNGEE. V was pared by 0 bases and J by 4 bases, with 10 bases between. This CDR3 comprises 15 residues. CDR3 sequence reads: CASSVDRGGTGELFF. CDR3 in DNA: TGTGCCAGCAGCGTAGACAGGGGGGGCACCGGGGAGCTGTTTTTT.

This sequence joins TRBV10-3 and TRBJ2-2; D gene uncertain. Germline V gene data show CDR1 as ENHRY and CDR2 as SYGVKD. This CDR3 spans 13 amino acids. V was trimmed by 3 bases and J by 8 bases, leaving 10 bases between them. The chain's CDR3 is CAISDRSTGELFF. The DNA of the CDR3 is TGTGCCATCAGTGACCGGTCTACGGGGGAGCTGTTTTTT.

The chain uses TRBV5-1 and TRBJ2-5; perhaps TRBD2 as D (6 bases). V was clipped by 0 bases and J by 4 bases, with 10 bases between them. This CDR3 contains 14 residues. CDR1 and CDR2 from the germline V gene are SGHRS and YFSETQ. In DNA form, the CDR3 reads TGCGCCAGCAGCTTGGGGCACGGGGGAGAGACCCAGTACTTC. Residues: CASSLGHGGETQYF. Using reference TRBV5-1 and TRBJ2-5 for the parts outside the CDR3, the full variable domain is KAGVTQTPRYLIKTRGQQVTLSCSPISGHRSVSWYQQTPGQGLQFLFEYFSETQRNKGNFPGRFSGRQFSNSRSEMNVSTLELGDSALYLCASSLGHGGETQYFGPGTRLLVL.

J is TRBJ2-1 and V is TRBV10-3, with unresolved D. V was trimmed by 3 bases and J by 8 bases, leaving 11 bases between them. This CDR3 has 13 residues. Germline CDR1 is ENHRY and CDR2 is SYGVKD. DNA for the CDR3: TGTGCCATCAGTGAAGCCGCACGCGATGAGCAGTTCTTC. It specifies CAISEAARDEQFF.

The CDR3 nucleotides are TGTGCCTCACAAAAGGAGGGCTCCGAGCAGTACTTC. Encoded protein: CASQKEGSEQYF. This chain uses TRBV27 with TRBJ2-7, with a weak D call TRBD2 (6 bases). CDR3 length equals 12 residues. With 11 bases removed from V and 6 bases from J, the gap between germline ends came to 17 bases. Germline CDR1 and CDR2: MNHEY and SMNVEV (reference sequence).

The J gene is TRBJ1-1, the V gene TRBV6-5; D unresolved. Trimming pared 6 bases from V and 1 base from J, leaving 12 bases between. The CDR3 sequence is 14 residues long. Germline assignment: CDR1 MNHEY and CDR2 SVGAGI. The chain's CDR3 is CASSPEGGNTEAFF. In DNA, the CDR3 is TGTGCCAGCAGCCCGGAGGGCGGGAACACTGAAGCTTTCTTT.

The V call is TRBV5-1, the J call TRBJ2-7; 9 nucleotides align to TRBD1. Trimming took 1 base from V and 3 from J; bases not matched to a gene: 2. The CDR3 totals 14 residues. Germline CDR1 SGHRS, CDR2 YFSETQ. The CDR3: CASSLRGQGYEQYF. For the CDR3, the DNA is TGCGCCAGCAGCTTGAGGGGACAGGGCTACGAGCAGTACTTC.

The chain combines TRBV15 with TRBJ2-7; 8 nucleotides match TRBD1. The germline CDR1 and CDR2 sequences are LNHNV and YYDKDF (reference sequence). CDR3 length: 15 residues. J gave up 3 bases and V 0 bases, and 4 bases lay outside the gene matches. The CDR3 nucleotides are TGTGCCACCAGCAGAGAGCTAGGACAGGGCTACGAGCAGTACTTC. Residues: CATSRELGQGYEQYF.

The sample holds a few counts of this clone. This chain connects TRBV6-2 or TRBV6-3 to TRBJ1-6, with D possibly being TRBD1 (6 bases). Trimming took off 0 bases at V and 10 bases at J, with 13 bases between the two ends. The CDR3 is 15 residues long. Per germline, CDR1 MNHEY and CDR2 SVGEGT. For the CDR3, the DNA is TGTGCCAGCAGTTACTCACAGGGAGACGAGTCACCCCTCCACTTT. Protein sequence: CASSYSQGDESPLHF.

This clone has a single count. The CDR3 DNA follows: TGTGCCAGTAGTAGTTCGGGACAGAGAATGAACACTGAAGCTTTCTTT. The encoded protein is CASSSSGQRMNTEAFF. V is TRBV19 and J is TRBJ1-1; 7 nucleotides line up with TRBD1. The length of the CDR3 is 16 residues. In germline, CDR1 is LNHDA, CDR2 SQIVND (reference sequence). The V and J ends lost 4 bases and 0 bases, in that order; junction bases with no gene match: 8.

V and J are TRBV6-5 and TRBJ2-7; 9 nucleotides align to TRBD1. There are 14 residues in the CDR3. Per germline, CDR1 MNHEY and CDR2 SVGAGI. V shed 6 bases, J shed 3 bases, and the junction held 6 bases outside the gene matches. This chain's CDR3 is CASSHGTGSYEQYF. CDR3 coding DNA: TGTGCCAGCAGCCACGGGACAGGGAGCTACGAGCAGTACTTC.

V usage is TRBV6-5 and J usage is TRBJ1-1, with 7 bases fitting TRBD1. This CDR3 comprises 14 residues. Germline CDR1 reads MNHEY; CDR2 reads SVGAGI. V trimming: 6 bases; J trimming: 3 bases; junction bases outside the gene matches: 7. This CDR3 reads CASRRDSLDTEAFF. The CDR3 DNA is TGTGCCAGCAGGAGGGACAGCCTCGACACTGAAGCTTTCTTT.

This clone turned up a few times. CDR3 amino acids: CASSIGGYTEAFF. The CDR3 DNA follows: TGTGCCAGCTCAATTGGGGGGTACACTGAAGCTTTCTTT. This chain connects TRBV18 to TRBJ1-1; maybe TRBD1 (5 bases). The ends were cut back, 5 bases at V and 3 bases at J, with 10 bases in the middle. Germline loops: CDR1 KGHSH, CDR2 LQKENI. CDR3 length: 13 amino acids.

V usage is TRBV5-1 and J usage is TRBJ1-1; 9 nucleotides agree with TRBD1. This CDR3 has 16 residues. CDR1 and CDR2 from the germline V gene are SGHRS and YFSETQ. Trimming cost V 5 bases and J 2 bases; bases outside gene matches: 10. The CDR3: CASSSHGTGINTEAFF. In DNA form, the CDR3 reads TGCGCCAGCAGTTCCCACGGGACAGGGATAAACACTGAAGCTTTCTTT.

The gene calls are TRBV30 and TRBJ1-3, with D possibly matching TRBD1 (5 bases). From germline, CDR1 is GTSNPN and CDR2 SVGIG (reference sequence). Trimming took 0 bases from V and 4 from J, leaving 7 bases between them. The CDR3 covers 13 residues. CDR3 bases: TGTGCCTGGAGTGTGACAGACGGAAACACCATATATTTT. It is translated as CAWSVTDGNTIYF.

This clone was seen once. The chain links TRBV7-3 to TRBJ2-7; TRBD2 agrees at 10 bases. Germline CDR1 SGHTA, CDR2 FQGTGA. The trim removed 4 bases at V and 5 bases at J, leaving 8 bases unmatched. This CDR3 is built from 15 residues. CDR3 protein: CASSSPLAGRHEQYF. CDR3 nucleotides: TGTGCCAGCAGCTCCCCACTAGCGGGGCGTCACGAGCAGTACTTC.

V gene TRBV10-3 combines with J gene TRBJ1-1, with D possibly TRBD1 on 6 matching bases. Deletions cut 6 bases from V and 1 base from J, with 12 bases between. The CDR3 is made up of 14 amino acids. CDR1 is ENHRY and CDR2 is SYGVKD in the germline V gene. The CDR3 is CAISRTDGNTEAFF. CDR3 in DNA: TGTGCCATCAGCAGGACAGATGGGAACACTGAAGCTTTCTTT.

J is TRBJ2-7 and V is TRBV2; no clear D gene. Trimming removed 0 bases from V and 0 bases from J, with 12 bases in between. This CDR3 is 16 amino acids long. In germline, CDR1 is SNHLY, CDR2 FYNNEI. The DNA of the CDR3 is TGTGCCAGCAGTGAAGCGCCGCCAGGTAGCTCCTACGAGCAGTACTTC. This translates into CASSEAPPGSSYEQYF.

This chain connects TRBV30 to TRBJ2-1; TRBD2 agrees at 9 bases. The V and J ends lost 0 bases and 7 bases, in that order; junction bases with no gene match: 7. Germline V CDR1 and CDR2: GTSNPN, SVGIG (reference sequence). The CDR3 runs to 15 residues. The CDR3 region has the DNA TGTGCCTGGAGTGTGCTAGCGGGGAACAAAAATGAGCAGTTCTTC. This translates into CAWSVLAGNKNEQFF.

This chain links TRBV19 with TRBJ2-3; perhaps TRBD2 as D (6 bases). This CDR3 is built from 13 residues. V was trimmed by 7 bases and J by 2 bases, leaving 10 bases between them. Germline loops: CDR1 LNHDA, CDR2 SQIVND (reference sequence). The CDR3 DNA follows: TGTGCCAGTATGACGGGGGACACAGATACGCAGTATTTT. It is translated as CASMTGDTDTQYF.

The chain has TRBV18 and TRBJ1-5; D is possibly TRBD1 (6 bases). V gave up 5 bases and J gave up 7 bases, with 12 bases separating them. This CDR3 has 13 amino acids. Germline V CDR1 and CDR2: KGHSH, LQKENI. In DNA, the CDR3 is TGTGCCAGCTCATCAGGGGAGGGACAGCCCCAGCATTTT. It is translated as CASSSGEGQPQHF.

The chain employs TRBV7-9 and TRBJ2-3; the match to TRBD1 covers 8 bases. The CDR3 extends over 15 amino acids. The germline V gene has CDR1 SEHNR and CDR2 FQNEAQ (reference sequence). After removal of 4 bases from V and 2 bases from J, the junction contained 5 bases not matched to a gene. CDR3 nucleotide sequence: TGTGCCAGCAGCTCCTGGACAGGGCCCACAGATACGCAGTATTTT. Translated: CASSSWTGPTDTQYF. Using reference TRBV7-9 and TRBJ2-3 for the parts outside the CDR3, the full variable domain is DTGVSQNPRHKITKRGQNVTFRCDPISEHNRLYWYRQTLGQGPEFLTYFQNEAQLEKSRLLSDRFSAERPKGSFSTLEIQRTEQGDSAMYLCASSSWTGPTDTQYFGPGTRLTVL.

V usage is TRBV28 and J usage is TRBJ2-2, with a weak D call TRBD1 (5 bases). The CDR3 loop spans 15 amino acids. With 5 bases removed from V and 2 bases from J, the gap between germline ends came to 12 bases. Germline V lookup: CDR1 MDHEN, CDR2 SYDVKM. CDR3 protein: CASSRTNTNTGELFF. For the CDR3, the DNA is TGTGCCAGCAGTCGGACAAATACTAACACCGGGGAGCTGTTTTTT.

CDR3 region: CASSGLGSQSAGELFF. The CDR3 DNA reads TGCGCCAGCAGTGGTCTGGGCTCCCAGTCGGCCGGGGAGCTGTTTTTT. This chain joins TRBV5-1 and TRBJ2-2; D remains ambiguous. The length of the CDR3 is 16 residues. Germline V gene lookup returns CDR1 SGHRS and CDR2 YFSETQ. Trimming removed 5 bases at V and 6 bases at J, with 20 bases between.

V and J are TRBV6-6 and TRBJ2-1, with TRBD1 identical over 10 bases. V was clipped by 0 bases and J by 2 bases; unmatched bases: 1. The CDR3 is made up of 16 amino acids. Germline CDR1 is MNHNY and CDR2 is SVGAGI (reference sequence). The CDR3 spells CASSYSGTGAYNEQFF. In DNA, the CDR3 is TGTGCCAGCAGTTACTCCGGGACAGGGGCCTACAATGAGCAGTTCTTC.

This chain joins TRBV30 and TRBJ1-2, with 7 bases aligning to TRBD1. In germline, CDR1 is GTSNPN, CDR2 SVGIG (reference sequence). The CDR3 sequence is 14 residues long. V was clipped by 0 bases and J by 6 bases; unmatched bases: 7. The DNA of the CDR3 is TGTGCCTGGAGTGTACTCGGGCAGGGGGATGGCTACACCTTC. Translated: CAWSVLGQGDGYTF. Full variable domain (missing parts from reference TRBV30 and TRBJ1-2): SQTIHQWPATLVQPVGSPLSLECTVEGTSNPNLYWYRQAAGRGLQLLFYSVGIGQISSEVPQNLSASRPQDRQFILSSKKLLLSDSGFYLCAWSVLGQGDGYTFGSGTRLTVV.

The gene calls are TRBV27 and TRBJ1-6; TRBD1 agrees at 8 bases. From germline, CDR1 is MNHEY and CDR2 SMNVEV (reference sequence). V trimming: 2 bases; J trimming: 3 bases; junction bases outside the gene matches: 0. The CDR3 has 15 amino acids. This CDR3 reads CASSLGQGYNSPLHF. Written as DNA, the CDR3 is TGTGCCAGCAGTTTAGGACAGGGCTATAATTCACCCCTCCACTTT.

The chain couples TRBV29-1 to TRBJ2-5, with TRBD1 matching 11 bases. The CDR3 sequence is 16 residues long. In germline, CDR1 is SQVTM, CDR2 ANQGSEA. V gave up 4 bases and J gave up 4 bases; unmatched junction bases: 11. CDR3 coding DNA: TGCAGCGTTGGACGACCCGGGACAGGGGGGTTAGAGACCCAGTACTTC. Translating it yields CSVGRPGTGGLETQYF.

This clone was counted between two and nine times. The chain carries TRBV24-1 and TRBJ2-2; 8 bases match TRBD1. J gave up 4 bases and V 4 bases, and 7 bases lay outside the gene matches. This CDR3 region has 16 residues. The germline gives CDR1 KGHDR, CDR2 SFDVKD. The CDR3 loop is CATSDFDRGGTGELFF. CDR3 DNA sequence: TGTGCCACCAGTGACTTTGACAGGGGAGGCACCGGGGAGCTGTTTTTT.

This sequence joins TRBV11-2 and TRBJ1-2; D call uncertain. The length of the CDR3 is 13 residues. Per the germline V gene, CDR1 is SGHAT and CDR2 is FQNNGV. Trimming removed 2 bases from V and 7 bases from J, with 11 bases in between. This CDR3 reads CASSLPERRGYTF. The CDR3 bases are TGTGCCAGCAGCTTACCGGAGCGGCGTGGCTACACCTTC. The whole variable domain, filled in from reference TRBV11-2 and TRBJ1-2, reads EAGVAQSPRYKIIEKRQSVAFWCNPISGHATLYWYQQILGQGPKLLIQFQNNGVVDDSQLPKDRFSAERLKGVDSTLKIQPAKLEDSAVYLCASSLPERRGYTFGSGTRLTVV.

This clone turned up a few times. The V gene is TRBV10-2, the J gene TRBJ2-2; 7 nucleotides match TRBD1. V shed 4 bases, J shed 2 bases, and the junction held 4 bases outside the gene matches. Germline CDR1 is WSHSY and CDR2 is SAAADI. The CDR3 extends over 15 amino acids. CDR3 amino acids: CASSGTGPNTGELFF. The CDR3 coding sequence is TGCGCCAGCAGTGGGACAGGCCCTAACACCGGGGAGCTGTTTTTT.